The 11 T cell receptor beta chains in this list originate from one sample, sequenced in a study of blood T cell repertoires in COVID-19. Repertoires were generated with immunoSEQ multiplex PCR, while TCRdb's copy carries only in-frame clones and drops some. The sample carries roughly 410,000 clones, 80% to 90% recorded once. Sequencing was done on a sample of peripheral blood. These receptors all stem from a woman in her fifties or sixties with COVID-19, enrolled during active disease.

The chain joins TRBV12-5 to TRBJ2-1; 11 nucleotides match TRBD1. The CDR3 is made up of 19 amino acids. Trimming removed 4 bases from V and 0 bases from J; junction bases left unmatched: 11. CDR1 and CDR2 from the germline V gene are LGHNT and FRNRAP. The CDR3 protein is CASGSRDRGASSSYNEQFF. CDR3 bases: TGTGCTAGTGGTTCTAGGGACAGGGGGGCTTCAAGCTCCTACAATGAGCAGTTCTTC.

The gene calls are TRBV6-4 and TRBJ1-2; D is undetermined. Trimming took off 6 bases at V and 3 bases at J, with 11 bases between the two ends. Germline CDR1 reads MRHNA; CDR2 reads SNTAGT. This CDR3 has 13 amino acids. The CDR3 protein is CASRPGEDYGYTF. Written as DNA, the CDR3 is TGTGCCAGCAGGCCCGGGGAAGACTATGGCTACACCTTC.

The chain employs TRBV7-3 and TRBJ1-4; a possible D gene is TRBD1 (6 bases). CDR1 and CDR2 (germline): SGHTA, FQGTGA. V gave up 5 bases and J gave up 3 bases, with 13 bases separating them. The length of the CDR3 is 15 residues. CDR3 amino acids: CASSVSGGPNEKLFF. CDR3 nucleotide sequence: TGTGCCAGCAGCGTCTCGGGGGGCCCTAATGAAAAACTGTTTTTT.

This sequence joins TRBV5-1 and TRBJ2-7; 7 nucleotides match TRBD1. In germline, CDR1 is SGHRS, CDR2 YFSETQ. The length of the CDR3 is 14 residues. The ends lost 4 bases at V and 0 bases at J; junction bases unmatched: 4. The CDR3 protein is CASSLTGISYEQYF. The CDR3 bases are TGCGCCAGCAGCCTGACAGGGATCTCCTACGAGCAGTACTTC. Using reference TRBV5-1 and TRBJ2-7 for the parts outside the CDR3, the full variable domain is KAGVTQTPRYLIKTRGQQVTLSCSPISGHRSVSWYQQTPGQGLQFLFEYFSETQRNKGNFPGRFSGRQFSNSRSEMNVSTLELGDSALYLCASSLTGISYEQYFGPGTRLTVT.

The gene calls are TRBV5-1 and TRBJ2-1; 7 positions match TRBD1. In germline, CDR1 is SGHRS, CDR2 YFSETQ. Unmatched junction bases numbered 4, after V lost 4 bases and J lost 0 bases. The CDR3 spans 15 residues. DNA for the CDR3: TGCGCCAGCAGCCACCGGGACAGCTCCTACAATGAGCAGTTCTTC. Residues: CASSHRDSSYNEQFF.

The V and J genes are TRBV7-8 and TRBJ1-3; no clear D gene. Trimming took off 6 bases at V and 0 bases at J, with 9 bases between the two ends. The CDR3 is made up of 14 amino acids. The germline CDR1 and CDR2 sequences are SGHVS and FQNEAQ. CDR3 nucleotide sequence: TGTGCCAGCAGGGCAAGAATCTCTGGAAACACCATATATTTT. Translated, it gives CASRARISGNTIYF.

V and J are TRBV2 and TRBJ1-1; a possible D gene is TRBD1 (5 bases). V lost 5 bases and J 1 base, leaving 11 bases between the germline ends. Germline CDR1 reads SNHLY; CDR2 reads FYNNEI. The CDR3 covers 14 residues. As DNA, the CDR3 is TGTGCCAGCAGTTTACAACAGGCGAACACTGAAGCTTTCTTT. Its translation: CASSLQQANTEAFF. Full variable domain (outside the CDR3, taken from reference TRBV2 and TRBJ1-1): EPEVTQTPSHQVTQMGQEVILRCVPISNHLYFYWYRQILGQKVEFLVSFYNNEISEKSEIFDDQFSVERPDGSNFTLKIRSTKLEDSAMYFCASSLQQANTEAFFGQGTRLTVV.

The chain links TRBV2 to TRBJ2-2, with D unclear. This CDR3 spans 11 amino acids. The germline CDR1 and CDR2 sequences are SNHLY and FYNNEI. Trimming took off 8 bases at V and 3 bases at J, with 4 bases between the two ends. The CDR3 DNA reads as TGTGCCAGCCATTACACCGGGGAGCTGTTTTTT. Its protein product is CASHYTGELFF. Based on the CDR3 plus reference TRBV2 and TRBJ2-2, the full variable domain is EPEVTQTPSHQVTQMGQEVILRCVPISNHLYFYWYRQILGQKVEFLVSFYNNEISEKSEIFDDQFSVERPDGSNFTLKIRSTKLEDSAMYFCASHYTGELFFGEGSRLTVL.

This clone was detected once. The rearrangement joins TRBV19 to TRBJ2-3, with 9 bases aligning to TRBD1. This CDR3 comprises 15 residues. Germline CDR1 reads LNHDA; CDR2 reads SQIVND (reference sequence). With 1 base clipped from V and 4 bases from J, the junction kept 3 bases outside the gene matches. CDR3 loop: CASSIGTGGADTQYF. The DNA for the CDR3 is TGTGCCAGTAGTATAGGAACAGGGGGCGCAGATACGCAGTATTTT.

The chain has TRBV3-1 (or the pseudogene TRBV3-2) and TRBJ2-1; 9 bases align to TRBD2. J gave up 4 bases and V 4 bases, and 5 bases lay outside the gene matches. This CDR3 spans 15 amino acids. CDR1 and CDR2 from the germline V gene are LGHDT and YNNKEL (reference sequence). The CDR3 loop is CASSLGLATYNEQFF. The CDR3 bases are TGTGCCAGCAGCCTGGGACTAGCAACGTACAATGAGCAGTTCTTC.

This chain links TRBV7-3 with TRBJ2-1, with 13 positions matching TRBD2. The germline CDR1 and CDR2 sequences are SGHTA and FQGTGA. Trimming cost V 8 bases and J 9 bases; bases outside gene matches: 7. This CDR3 region has 14 residues. The CDR3 nucleotides are TGTGCCAGCCGACTAGCGGGGGGATCGGGTGAGCAGTTCTTC. It translates to CASRLAGGSGEQFF.